The T cell receptor (beta chain) described here comes from a study of T-cell memory formation after mild COVID-19. The overall study: There were largely donor-specific TCR clusters.

V lost 7 bases, J lost 0 bases, and 11 bases lay in between. CDR3 length equals 14 residues. Study-wide points: Contracting clones from day 15 to 85 had balanced CD4/CD8; later expanders favoured CD4+. Detection of some responders pre-infection suggested pre-existing cross-reactive memory T cells participated.

TCR alpha and TCR beta cDNA libraries carrying sample barcodes and UMIs came from 5'RACE with constant-segment primers. TCRdb fed the 5' RACE reads into MiXCR, producing one record per CDR3 protein. Here the sample spans around 200,000 distinct CDR3 sequences, roughly a tenth being singletons. In its sample, this clonotype was seen a few times. Its antigen remains unidentified. This TCR was sampled from a man aged 18 to 30 who had mild COVID-19 (a few samples of this study predate the infection). Cell type and time point are not known. V gene TRBV12-3 or TRBV12-4 combines with J gene TRBJ2-3; a weak D match, TRBD1 (6 bases). Specimen: PBMCs or a T cell subset sorted from them (not recorded which). Here the CDR3 reads CASNSGASTDTQYF. CDR3 sequence (DNA): TGTGCCAGCAACTCAGGGGCTAGCACAGATACGCAGTATTTT.